In its sample, the clone carrying this T cell receptor (beta chain) was seen a few times. Antigen unknown. This record belongs to a study of T-cell memory formation after mild COVID-19. Study results and caveats: Within pre-infection memory, some responding clones were found, suggesting cross-reactive memory joined. The authors did not confirm SARS-CoV-2 specificity of second-wave clones peaking day 37.

TCRdb redid the calling of the 5' RACE reads with MiXCR, one entry per CDR3 protein. Of about 620,000 distinct CDR3 sequences listed, about a sixth were seen once; the top ten hold more than 10%. V was clipped by 6 bases and J by 8 bases; unmatched bases: 6. The CDR3 is 12 amino acids. Looked up from germline, CDR1 is SQVTM and CDR2 is ANQGSEA. The material sequenced was PBMCs or a T cell subset sorted from them (not recorded which). The J gene is TRBJ2-1, the V gene TRBV29-1, with 8 bases that match TRBD1. This TCR was recovered from an adult woman who had mild COVID-19 (a few samples of this study predate the infection). Cell type and time point are not known. In DNA, the CDR3 is TGCAGCGTGCGGAGGACAGGGCATGAGCAGTTCTTC. This sequence encodes CSVRRTGHEQFF.